Listed below are T cell receptor beta chains from one sample, sequenced in a study of cytotoxic CD8 clonotypes in ibrutinib-treated CLL. Repertoires were generated with immunoSEQ multiplex PCR, while TCRdb's copy carries only in-frame clones and drops some. The sample has 330,000 or so clones, over 60% seen once. The starting material was PBMCs, obtained after 36 months of ibrutinib treatment. These receptors all stem from a human donor with chronic lymphocytic leukemia. Both conserved end residues are part of each CDR3. The D gene is left open where the match is weak. Only some rows state a clone size, as once, few, many or a class for expanded clones.

v_call	clone_size	j_call	d_call	cdr3_nt	cdr3_aa
TRBV27	.	TRBJ2-5	.	TGTGCCAGCAGCCGAGTGCTCCAAGAGACCCAGTACTTC	CASSRVLQETQYF
TRBV21-1	.	TRBJ1-2	.	TGTGCCAGCAGCAAACGGCCAGGGCGGAGTGGCTACACCTTC	CASSKRPGRSGYTF
TRBV11-2	once	TRBJ1-2	.	TGTGCCAGCAGCTCGTGGACGTCTTATGGCTACACCTTC	CASSSWTSYGYTF
TRBV28	few	TRBJ2-7	TRBD1	TGTGCCAGCAGGAGACAGGGGACCGACGAGCAGTACTTC	CASRRQGTDEQYF
TRBV7-9	few	TRBJ1-2	TRBD1	TGTGCCAGCAGCTTAATTCTTCCCGGGACAGCCTCCTATGGCTACACCTTC	CASSLILPGTASYGYTF
TRBV18	.	TRBJ2-1	TRBD2	TGTGCCAGCTCACCAGGCGGGACTAGCGGTTTTTACAATGAGCAGTTCTTC	CASSPGGTSGFYNEQFF
TRBV18	few	TRBJ2-1	.	TGTGCCAGCTCACGGGGGGACTTCCAGGGCGAGCAGTTCTTC	CASSRGDFQGEQFF
TRBV6-6	.	TRBJ2-4	.	TGTGCCAGCAGTTACTCGGAGGACATTCAGTACTTC	CASSYSEDIQYF
TRBV28	.	TRBJ1-2	.	TGTGCCAGCAGTGACAGGACCTCTAACTATGGCTACACCTTC	CASSDRTSNYGYTF
TRBV15	few	TRBJ2-7	TRBD2	TGTGCCACCAGCAGAGTGGCGGGAGCCTCCTACGAGCAGTACTTC	CATSRVAGASYEQYF
TRBV15	.	TRBJ1-2	.	TGTGCCACCAGCAGAGATCTGGGGGTGGGCTATGGCTACACCTTC	CATSRDLGVGYGYTF
TRBV5-1	.	TRBJ1-1	TRBD1	TGCGCCAGCAGCCAGTACATCCAGGGGGCGACTGAAGCTTTCTTT	CASSQYIQGATEAFF
TRBV6-5	few	TRBJ1-2	.	TGTGCCAGCAGTTACACGGGTAACGCTGTAAGTGGCTACACCTTC	CASSYTGNAVSGYTF
TRBV10-3	.	TRBJ2-7	TRBD2	TGTGCCATCAGTGACTCCGGACTAGCGGGAGCCCTCGAGCAGTACTTC	CAISDSGLAGALEQYF
TRBV11-2	.	TRBJ1-5	TRBD1	TGTGCCAGCACCCGGTCCTACGGGACAGGGCATAATCAGCCCCAGCATTTT	CASTRSYGTGHNQPQHF
TRBV11-3	.	TRBJ2-1	.	TGTGCCAGCAGCTCCACGACTAGAAAACAGTTCTTC	CASSSTTRKQFF
TRBV15	.	TRBJ1-5	.	TGTGCCACCAGCAGTCCTGACGGTGACAATCAGCCCCAGCATTTT	CATSSPDGDNQPQHF
TRBV27	.	TRBJ2-1	.	TGTGCCAGCAGTCCGGTGGTCGGGAGAAACAATGAGCAGTTCTTC	CASSPVVGRNNEQFF
TRBV9	once	TRBJ2-1	TRBD2	TGTGCCGGATCAAGCGGGGGGACCTACAATGAGCAGTTCTTC	CAGSSGGTYNEQFF
TRBV27	.	TRBJ2-1	TRBD2	TGTGCCAGCAGTTTATTTACTAGCGCCTACAATGAGCAGTTCTTC	CASSLFTSAYNEQFF
TRBV6-5	.	TRBJ2-7	.	TGTGCCAGCAGTTACAACCCCCGCTACGAGCAGTACTTC	CASSYNPRYEQYF
TRBV7-3	.	TRBJ2-5	.	TGTGCCAGCAGCGCCCAGCCGGCCCTGCGTGAGACCCAGTACTTC	CASSAQPALRETQYF
TRBV29-1	.	TRBJ2-1	.	TGCAGCGTTGAAGATCTGACCCTCATGGGCAATGAGCAGTTCTTC	CSVEDLTLMGNEQFF
TRBV10-3	.	TRBJ2-3	TRBD1	TGTGCCATCGGTGGCAGGGGGCTCACAGATACGCAGTATTTT	CAIGGRGLTDTQYF
TRBV18	.	TRBJ2-2	.	TGTGCCAGCTCACCACAGTCAAGCTACACCGGGGAGCTGTTTTTT	CASSPQSSYTGELFF
TRBV2	.	TRBJ2-2	.	TGTGCCAGCAGGGAGAACGCGAACACCGGGGAGCTGTTTTTT	CASRENANTGELFF
TRBV4-1	few	TRBJ1-5	.	TGCGCCAGCAGCCAAGGTGGGGGTGGCAATCAGCCCCAGCATTTT	CASSQGGGGNQPQHF
TRBV6-5	.	TRBJ1-2	TRBD1	TGTGCCAGCAGTACCCCGAACGGACAGGTCTATGGCTACACCTTC	CASSTPNGQVYGYTF
TRBV7-2	once	TRBJ2-1	TRBD2	TGTGCCAGCAGCTTTGGACTAGCGGTCCATGAGCAGTTCTTC	CASSFGLAVHEQFF
TRBV5-1	.	TRBJ2-5	TRBD2	TGCGCCAGCAGCGTGGGACTAGCGGGACCGTACCAAGAGACCCAGTACTTC	CASSVGLAGPYQETQYF
TRBV5-1	.	TRBJ2-7	.	TGCGCCAGCAGCTTGACGGACAGCTCCCTCTACGAGCAGTACTTC	CASSLTDSSLYEQYF
TRBV10-2	few	TRBJ2-1	TRBD1	TGCGCCAGCCGGGACCGCCGGGACAGGGGGCGAACGGAGGTCAATGAGCAGTTCTTC	CASRDRRDRGRTEVNEQFF
TRBV9	.	TRBJ2-7	.	TGTGCCAGCAGCCCTGGAGGGAACGAGCAGTACTTC	CASSPGGNEQYF
TRBV7-9	few	TRBJ1-1	.	TGTGCCAGCAGCTTACGACAGAACACTGAAGCTTTCTTT	CASSLRQNTEAFF
TRBV5-1	.	TRBJ2-3	TRBD2	TGCGCCAGCGGCCTTGCTCCTGGGCTAGCGGGAGTAGATACGCAGTATTTT	CASGLAPGLAGVDTQYF
TRBV7-3	.	TRBJ1-2	.	TGTGCCAGCAGCCCCGGGCCCAACTATGGCTACACCTTC	CASSPGPNYGYTF
TRBV28	.	TRBJ2-7	.	TGTGCCAGCAGTGGGACGCCGACCTACGAGCAGTACTTC	CASSGTPTYEQYF
TRBV27	few	TRBJ2-7	TRBD1	TGTGCCAGCAGCACCGACAGGGGGAGACCCTACGAGCAGTACTTC	CASSTDRGRPYEQYF
TRBV27	.	TRBJ1-5	.	TGTGCCAGCGGTCAGCCCCAGCATTTT	CASGQPQHF
TRBV27	.	TRBJ2-7	TRBD1	TGTGCCAGCAGCGAACAGGGGACCTACGAGCAGTACTTC	CASSEQGTYEQYF
TRBV6-5	.	TRBJ1-1	.	TGTGCCAGCAGTTACTCGCAGGGCAGGGCGAGGAGTGAAGCTTTCTTT	CASSYSQGRARSEAFF
TRBV10-3	.	TRBJ1-6	TRBD1	TGTGCCATCAGTGAGTCGGGGCAGGGGGCGAGCTCACCCCTCCACTTT	CAISESGQGASSPLHF
TRBV4-2	.	TRBJ1-2	.	TGTGCCAGCAGCCGAAGACACCCGGTTAAAGACTCGCGAAAGGGCTACACCTTC	CASSRRHPVKDSRKGYTF
TRBV13	.	TRBJ2-2	TRBD2	TGTGCCAGCAGCTCTCGGACTAGCGGGAGGGCCGGGGAGCTGTTTTTT	CASSSRTSGRAGELFF
TRBV4-1	.	TRBJ2-5	.	TGCGCCAGCAGCCAAACTTACTTCGCCCAAGAGACCCAGTACTTC	CASSQTYFAQETQYF
TRBV15	once	TRBJ2-6	.	TGTGCCACCAGCAGCGCGGAGACTGCCAACGTCCTGACTTTC	CATSSAETANVLTF